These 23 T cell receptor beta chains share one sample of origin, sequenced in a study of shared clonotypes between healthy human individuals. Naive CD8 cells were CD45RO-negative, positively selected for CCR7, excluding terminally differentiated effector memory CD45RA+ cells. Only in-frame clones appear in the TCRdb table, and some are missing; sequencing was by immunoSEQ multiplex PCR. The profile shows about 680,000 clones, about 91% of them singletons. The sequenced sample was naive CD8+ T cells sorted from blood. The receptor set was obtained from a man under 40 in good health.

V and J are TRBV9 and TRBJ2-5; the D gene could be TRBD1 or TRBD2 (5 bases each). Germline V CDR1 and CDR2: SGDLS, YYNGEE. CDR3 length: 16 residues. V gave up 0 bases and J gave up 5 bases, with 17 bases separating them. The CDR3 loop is CASSVVAARGQETQYF. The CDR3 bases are TGTGCCAGCAGCGTAGTTGCGGCTCGGGGCCAGGAGACCCAGTACTTC.

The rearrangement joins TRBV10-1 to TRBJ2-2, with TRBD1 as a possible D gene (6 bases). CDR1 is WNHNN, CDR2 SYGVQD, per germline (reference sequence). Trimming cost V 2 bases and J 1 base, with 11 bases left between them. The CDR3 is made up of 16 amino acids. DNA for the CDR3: TGCGCCAGCAGTGAGGGTCCGACAGGGAACACCGGGGAGCTGTTTTTT. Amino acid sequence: CASSEGPTGNTGELFF.

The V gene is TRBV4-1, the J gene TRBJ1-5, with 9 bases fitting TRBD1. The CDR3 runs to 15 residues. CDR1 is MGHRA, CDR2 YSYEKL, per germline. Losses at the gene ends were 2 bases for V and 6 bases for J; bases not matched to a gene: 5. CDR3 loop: CASSQPGQGFQPQHF. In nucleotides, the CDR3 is TGCGCCAGCAGCCAACCGGGACAGGGTTTTCAGCCCCAGCATTTT.

The CDR3 nucleotides are TGTGCCAGCAGTTTGACAGGATCTTTTGCCTATGGCTACACCTTC. Encoded protein: CASSLTGSFAYGYTF. This chain uses TRBV27 with TRBJ1-2, with a possible D match to TRBD1 (6 bases). V was pared by 3 bases and J by 4 bases, with 15 bases between. The length of the CDR3 is 15 residues. Germline CDR1 reads MNHEY; CDR2 reads SMNVEV (reference sequence).

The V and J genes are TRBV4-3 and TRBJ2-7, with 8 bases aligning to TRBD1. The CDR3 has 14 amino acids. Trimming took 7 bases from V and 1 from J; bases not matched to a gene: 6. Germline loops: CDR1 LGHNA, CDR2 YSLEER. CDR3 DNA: TGCGCCAGCACCCCCGGGACAGGTTCCTACGAGCAGTACTTC. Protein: CASTPGTGSYEQYF.

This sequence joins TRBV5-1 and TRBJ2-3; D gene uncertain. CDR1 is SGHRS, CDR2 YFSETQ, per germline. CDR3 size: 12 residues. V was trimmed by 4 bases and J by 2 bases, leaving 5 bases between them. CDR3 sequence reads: CASSLNTDTQYF. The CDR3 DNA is TGCGCCAGCAGCCTGAACACAGATACGCAGTATTTT.

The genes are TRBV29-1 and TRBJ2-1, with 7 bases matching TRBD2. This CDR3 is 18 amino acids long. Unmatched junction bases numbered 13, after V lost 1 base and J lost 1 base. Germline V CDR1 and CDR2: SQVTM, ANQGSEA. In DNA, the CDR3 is TGCAGCGTTGAAGGGACCGCTAAATGGGAGGGTTCCTACAATGAGCAGTTCTTC. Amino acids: CSVEGTAKWEGSYNEQFF.

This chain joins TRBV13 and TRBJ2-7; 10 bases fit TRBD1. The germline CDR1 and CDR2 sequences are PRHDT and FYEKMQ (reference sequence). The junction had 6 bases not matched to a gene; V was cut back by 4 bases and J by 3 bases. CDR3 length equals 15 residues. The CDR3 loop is CASSSGQGGSYEQYF. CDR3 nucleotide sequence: TGTGCCAGCAGCTCTGGACAGGGGGGGAGCTACGAGCAGTACTTC. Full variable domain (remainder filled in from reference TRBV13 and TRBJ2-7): AAGVIQSPRHLIKEKRETATLKCYPIPRHDTVYWYQQGPGQDPQFLISFYEKMQSDKGSIPDRFSAQQFSDYHSELNMSSLELGDSALYFCASSSGQGGSYEQYFGPGTRLTVT.

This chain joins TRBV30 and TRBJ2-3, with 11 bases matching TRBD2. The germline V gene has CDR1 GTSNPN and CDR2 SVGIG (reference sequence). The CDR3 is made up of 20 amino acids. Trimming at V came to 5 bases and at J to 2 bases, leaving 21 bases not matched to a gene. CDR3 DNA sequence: TGTGCCTGGGCAGGGTTGGGTAGCGGGAGGGCCCGCTCTTTCACAGATACGCAGTATTTT. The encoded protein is CAWAGLGSGRARSFTDTQYF.

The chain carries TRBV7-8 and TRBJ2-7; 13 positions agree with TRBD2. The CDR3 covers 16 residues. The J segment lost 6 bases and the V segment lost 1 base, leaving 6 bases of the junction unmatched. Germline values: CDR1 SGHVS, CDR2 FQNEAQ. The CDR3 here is CASSLGTSGRAGEQYF. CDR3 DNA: TGTGCCAGCAGCTTAGGTACTAGCGGGAGGGCCGGCGAGCAGTACTTC.

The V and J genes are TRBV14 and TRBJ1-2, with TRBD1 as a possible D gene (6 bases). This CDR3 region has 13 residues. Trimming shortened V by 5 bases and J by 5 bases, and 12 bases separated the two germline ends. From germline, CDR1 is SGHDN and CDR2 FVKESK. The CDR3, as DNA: TGTGCCAGCAGCACCGACAGGTTTTATGGCTACACCTTC. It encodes CASSTDRFYGYTF.

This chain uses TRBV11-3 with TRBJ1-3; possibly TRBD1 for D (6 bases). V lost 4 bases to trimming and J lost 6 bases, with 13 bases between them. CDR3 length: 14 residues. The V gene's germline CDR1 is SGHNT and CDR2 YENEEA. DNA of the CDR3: TGTGCCAGCAGCTCTCCAGGGGAGACAAACACCATATATTTT. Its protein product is CASSSPGETNTIYF.

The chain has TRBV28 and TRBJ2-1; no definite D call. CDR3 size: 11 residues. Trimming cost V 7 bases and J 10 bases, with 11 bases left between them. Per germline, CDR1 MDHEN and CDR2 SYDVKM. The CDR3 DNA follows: TGTGCCAGCACCTCCGTAGGGGAGCAGTTCTTC. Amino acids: CASTSVGEQFF.

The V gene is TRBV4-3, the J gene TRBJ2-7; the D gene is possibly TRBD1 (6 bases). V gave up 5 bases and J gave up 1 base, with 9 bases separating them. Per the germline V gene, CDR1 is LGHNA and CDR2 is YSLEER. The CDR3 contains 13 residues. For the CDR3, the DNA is TGCGCCAGCAGCGTCGGACAGTCCTACGAGCAGTACTTC. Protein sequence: CASSVGQSYEQYF.

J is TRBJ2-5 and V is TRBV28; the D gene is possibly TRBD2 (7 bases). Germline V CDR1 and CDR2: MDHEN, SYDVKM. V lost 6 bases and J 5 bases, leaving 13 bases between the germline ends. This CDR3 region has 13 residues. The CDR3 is CASSLRGGETQYF. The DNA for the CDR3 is TGTGCCAGCAGCCTAAGGGGGGGGGAGACCCAGTACTTC.

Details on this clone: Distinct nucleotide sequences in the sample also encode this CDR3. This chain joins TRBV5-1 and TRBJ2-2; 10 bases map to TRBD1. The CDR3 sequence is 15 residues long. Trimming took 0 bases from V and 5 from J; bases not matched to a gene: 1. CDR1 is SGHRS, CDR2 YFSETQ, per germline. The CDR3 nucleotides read TGCGCCAGCAGCTTGGCGGGACAGGGGACCGGGGAGCTGTTTTTT. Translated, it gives CASSLAGQGTGELFF.

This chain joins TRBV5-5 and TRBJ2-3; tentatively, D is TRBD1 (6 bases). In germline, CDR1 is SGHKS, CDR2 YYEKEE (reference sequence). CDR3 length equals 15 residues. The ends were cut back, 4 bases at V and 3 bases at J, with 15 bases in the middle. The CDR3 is CASSQVPGHTDTQYF. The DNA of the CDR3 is TGTGCCAGCAGCCAGGTCCCGGGACATACAGATACGCAGTATTTT.

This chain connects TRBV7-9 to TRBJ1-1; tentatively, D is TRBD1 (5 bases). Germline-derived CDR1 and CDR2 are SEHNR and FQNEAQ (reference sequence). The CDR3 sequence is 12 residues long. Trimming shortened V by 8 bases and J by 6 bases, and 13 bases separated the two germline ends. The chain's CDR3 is CASAAQGAEAFF. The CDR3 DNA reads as TGTGCCAGCGCGGCCCAGGGAGCTGAAGCTTTCTTT.

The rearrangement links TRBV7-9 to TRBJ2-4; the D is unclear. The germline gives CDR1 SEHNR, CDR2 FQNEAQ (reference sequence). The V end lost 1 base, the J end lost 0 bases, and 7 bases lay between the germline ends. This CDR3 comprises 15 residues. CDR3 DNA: TGTGCCAGCAGCTTAGTGGGTCTAGCCAAAAACATTCAGTACTTC. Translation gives CASSLVGLAKNIQYF.

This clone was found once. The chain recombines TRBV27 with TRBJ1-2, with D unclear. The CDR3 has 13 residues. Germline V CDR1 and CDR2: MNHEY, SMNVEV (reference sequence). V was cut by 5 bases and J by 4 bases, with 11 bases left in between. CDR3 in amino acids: CASSPLGSYGYTF. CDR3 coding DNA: TGTGCCAGCAGTCCCCTGGGAAGCTATGGCTACACCTTC.

CDR3 sequence: CASSPSTRTDTQYF. DNA for the CDR3: TGCGCCAGCAGCCCTTCGACGCGCACAGATACGCAGTATTTT. This sequence joins TRBV4-3 and TRBJ2-3; no definite D call. V lost 4 bases to trimming and J lost 1 base, with 9 bases between them. The CDR3 has 14 residues. The germline V gene has CDR1 LGHNA and CDR2 YSLEER.

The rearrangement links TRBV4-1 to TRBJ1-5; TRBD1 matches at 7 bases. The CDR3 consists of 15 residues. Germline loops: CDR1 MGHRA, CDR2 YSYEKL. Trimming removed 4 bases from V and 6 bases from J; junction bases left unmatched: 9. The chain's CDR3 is CASSPRGGDGQPQHF. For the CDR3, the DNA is TGCGCCAGCAGCCCCAGGGGGGGGGACGGTCAGCCCCAGCATTTT.

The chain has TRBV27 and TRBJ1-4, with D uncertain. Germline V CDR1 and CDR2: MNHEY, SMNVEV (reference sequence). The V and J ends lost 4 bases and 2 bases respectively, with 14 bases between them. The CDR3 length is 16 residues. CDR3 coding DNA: TGTGCCAGCAGTTCCCGGACCCGAGCGACTAATGAAAAACTGTTTTTT. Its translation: CASSSRTRATNEKLFF.